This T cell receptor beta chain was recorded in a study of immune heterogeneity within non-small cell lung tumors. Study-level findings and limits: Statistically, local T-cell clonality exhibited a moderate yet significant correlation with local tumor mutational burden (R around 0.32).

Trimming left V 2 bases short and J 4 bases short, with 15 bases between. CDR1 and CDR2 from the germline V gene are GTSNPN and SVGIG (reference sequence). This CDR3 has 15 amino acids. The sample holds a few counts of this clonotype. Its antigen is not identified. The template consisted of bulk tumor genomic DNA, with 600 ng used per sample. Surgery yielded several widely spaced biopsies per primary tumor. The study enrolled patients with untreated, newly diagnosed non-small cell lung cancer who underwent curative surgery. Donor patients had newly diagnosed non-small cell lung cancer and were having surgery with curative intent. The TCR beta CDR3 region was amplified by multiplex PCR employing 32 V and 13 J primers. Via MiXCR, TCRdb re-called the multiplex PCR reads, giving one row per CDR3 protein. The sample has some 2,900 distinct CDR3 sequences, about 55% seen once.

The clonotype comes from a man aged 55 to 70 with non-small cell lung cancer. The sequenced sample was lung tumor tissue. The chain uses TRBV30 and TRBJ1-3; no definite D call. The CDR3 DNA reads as TGTGCCTGGAGTTCCCTCGGTGATCTCGGAAACACCATATATTTT. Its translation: CAWSSLGDLGNTIYF. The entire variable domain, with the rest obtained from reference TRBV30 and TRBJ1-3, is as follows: SQTIHQWPATLVQPVGSPLSLECTVEGTSNPNLYWYRQAAGRGLQLLFYSVGIGQISSEVPQNLSASRPQDRQFILSSKKLLLSDSGFYLCAWSSLGDLGNTIYFGEGSWLTVV.